This T cell receptor (beta chain) derives from a study of blood T cell repertoires in COVID-19. TCRdb's table, derived via immunoSEQ multiplex PCR, lists solely in-frame clones and lacks some. This table holds about 140,000 clones, roughly 91% found once. J was trimmed by 5 bases and V by 6 bases; bases with no gene match: 10. The CDR3 is made up of 15 amino acids. Germline V gene data show CDR1 as SNHLY and CDR2 as FYNNEI. The specimen was peripheral blood. The receptor was isolated from a man in his sixties with active or convalescent COVID-19. V gene TRBV2 combines with J gene TRBJ1-1; TRBD1 matches at 9 bases. CDR3 sequence reads: CASRAKTGGGTEAFF. CDR3 DNA: TGTGCCAGCAGAGCTAAGACAGGGGGAGGTACTGAAGCTTTCTTT.